The source of this TCR beta chain is a study of cytomegalovirus exposure and HLA in healthy donors. Study results and limitations: A prior analysis recorded that most TCR beta V segments were productive about 87% or about 30% of the time. The study carried out a later analysis of TCR beta sequences. It associated some 18,000 of them with specific HLA alleles at a false discovery rate of 0.05. It was confirmed in vitro that a few of the CMV-associated chains were specific for CMV antigens.

On this clone itself: What it binds is unknown.

Primers: 60 Vbeta forward and 13 Jbeta reverse. The protocol was immunoSEQ multiplex PCR, while the TCRdb copy is restricted to in-frame clones and leaves out a portion. The sample holds more than 150,000 clones, about four fifths seen once. There are 15 residues in the CDR3. The germline V gene encodes CDR1 SGHVS and CDR2 FQNEAQ. The V gene lost 4 bases and the J gene lost 2 bases, with 15 bases spanning the gap. The specimen was PBMCs. This TCR came from a woman younger than 45 in good health and CMV-seropositive. This chain joins TRBV7-8 and TRBJ2-7; D is possibly TRBD2 (6 bases). The CDR3 DNA sequence: TGTGCCAGCAGCTCACGAGCCGGGACTCCCTACGAGCAGTACTTC. Amino acid sequence: CASSSRAGTPYEQYF. Using reference TRBV7-8 and TRBJ2-7 for the parts outside the CDR3, the full variable domain is GAGVSQSPRYKVAKRGQDVALRCDPISGHVSLFWYQQALGQGPEFLTYFQNEAQLDKSGLPSDRFFAERPEGSVSTLKIQRTQQEDSAVYLCASSSRAGTPYEQYFGPGTRLTVT.